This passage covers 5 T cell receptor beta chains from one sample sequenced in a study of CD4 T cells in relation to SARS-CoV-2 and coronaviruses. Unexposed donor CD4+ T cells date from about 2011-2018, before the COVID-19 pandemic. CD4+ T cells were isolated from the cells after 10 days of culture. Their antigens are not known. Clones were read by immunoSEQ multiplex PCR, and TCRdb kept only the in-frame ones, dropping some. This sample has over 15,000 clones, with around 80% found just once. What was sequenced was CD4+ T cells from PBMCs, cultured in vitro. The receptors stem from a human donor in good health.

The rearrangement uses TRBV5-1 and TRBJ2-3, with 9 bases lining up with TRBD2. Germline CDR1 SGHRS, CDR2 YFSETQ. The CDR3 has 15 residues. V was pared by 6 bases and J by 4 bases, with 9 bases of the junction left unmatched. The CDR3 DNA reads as TGCGCCAGCAAATCTGGGGCTAGCGGGGCAGATACGCAGTATTTT. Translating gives CASKSGASGADTQYF.

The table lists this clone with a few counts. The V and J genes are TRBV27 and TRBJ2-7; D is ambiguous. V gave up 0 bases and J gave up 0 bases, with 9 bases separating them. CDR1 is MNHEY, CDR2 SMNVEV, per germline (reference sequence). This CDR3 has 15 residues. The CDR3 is CASSLSSGNSYEQYF. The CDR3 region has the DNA TGTGCCAGCAGTTTATCCTCTGGGAACTCCTACGAGCAGTACTTC.

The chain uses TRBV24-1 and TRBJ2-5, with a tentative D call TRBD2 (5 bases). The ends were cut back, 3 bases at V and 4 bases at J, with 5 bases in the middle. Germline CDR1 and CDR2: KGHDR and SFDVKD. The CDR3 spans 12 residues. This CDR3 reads CATSDEGETQYF. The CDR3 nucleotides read TGTGCCACCAGTGATGAGGGAGAGACCCAGTACTTC.

CDR3 amino acids: CASSYGEKLFF. The CDR3 DNA reads TGTGCCAGCAGTTACGGTGAAAAACTGTTTTTT. The chain links TRBV14 to TRBJ1-4; D is unresolved. From germline, CDR1 is SGHDN and CDR2 FVKESK. This CDR3 has 11 residues. V lost 6 bases, J lost 7 bases, and 6 bases lay in between.

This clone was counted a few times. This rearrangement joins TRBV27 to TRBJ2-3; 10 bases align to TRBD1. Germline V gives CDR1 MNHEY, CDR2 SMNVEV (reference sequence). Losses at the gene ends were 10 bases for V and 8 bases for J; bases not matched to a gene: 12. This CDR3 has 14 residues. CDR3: CAIKKPGQGRTQYF. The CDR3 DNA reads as TGTGCCATTAAAAAACCGGGACAGGGGCGTACGCAGTATTTT.